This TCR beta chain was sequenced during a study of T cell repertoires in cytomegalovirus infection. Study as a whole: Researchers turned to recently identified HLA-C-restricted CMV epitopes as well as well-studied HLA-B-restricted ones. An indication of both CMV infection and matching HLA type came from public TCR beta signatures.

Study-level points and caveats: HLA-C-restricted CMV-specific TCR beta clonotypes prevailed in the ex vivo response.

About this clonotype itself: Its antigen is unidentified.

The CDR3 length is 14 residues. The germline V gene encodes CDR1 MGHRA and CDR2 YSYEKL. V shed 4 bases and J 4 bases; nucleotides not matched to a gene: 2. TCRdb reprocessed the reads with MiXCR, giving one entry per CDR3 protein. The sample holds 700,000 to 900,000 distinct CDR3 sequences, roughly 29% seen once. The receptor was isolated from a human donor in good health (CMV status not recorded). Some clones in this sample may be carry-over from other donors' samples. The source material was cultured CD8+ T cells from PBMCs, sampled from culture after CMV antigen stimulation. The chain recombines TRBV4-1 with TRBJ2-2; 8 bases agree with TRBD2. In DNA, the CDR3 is TGCGCCAGCAGCCCGGGGGGGCCCACCGGGGAGCTGTTTTTT. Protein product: CASSPGGPTGELFF.